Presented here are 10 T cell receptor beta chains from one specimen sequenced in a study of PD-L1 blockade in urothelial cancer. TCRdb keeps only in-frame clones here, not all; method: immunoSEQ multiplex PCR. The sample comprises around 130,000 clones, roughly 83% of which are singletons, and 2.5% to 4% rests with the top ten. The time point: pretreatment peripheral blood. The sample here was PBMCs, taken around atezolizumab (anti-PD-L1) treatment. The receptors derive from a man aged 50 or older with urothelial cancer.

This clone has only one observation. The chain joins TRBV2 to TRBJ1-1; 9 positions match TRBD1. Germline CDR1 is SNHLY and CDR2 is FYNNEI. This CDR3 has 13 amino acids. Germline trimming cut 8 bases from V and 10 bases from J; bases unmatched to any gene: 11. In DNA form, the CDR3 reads TGTGCCAGCGATTTCATGGGGACAGGGTTAGCTTTCTTT. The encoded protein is CASDFMGTGLAFF.

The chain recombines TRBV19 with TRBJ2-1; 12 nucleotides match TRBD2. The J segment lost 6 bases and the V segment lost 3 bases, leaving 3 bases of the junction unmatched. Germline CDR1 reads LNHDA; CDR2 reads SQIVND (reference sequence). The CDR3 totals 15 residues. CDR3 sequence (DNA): TGTGCCAGTAGTATTCCTAGCGGGAGGGTCAATGAGCAGTTCTTC. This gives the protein CASSIPSGRVNEQFF.

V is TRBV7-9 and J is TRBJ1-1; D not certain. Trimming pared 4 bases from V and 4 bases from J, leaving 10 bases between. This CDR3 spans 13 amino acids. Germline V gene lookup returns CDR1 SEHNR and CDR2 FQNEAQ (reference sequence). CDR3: CASSSAPLTEAFF. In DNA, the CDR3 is TGTGCCAGCAGCTCCGCCCCACTCACTGAAGCTTTCTTT.

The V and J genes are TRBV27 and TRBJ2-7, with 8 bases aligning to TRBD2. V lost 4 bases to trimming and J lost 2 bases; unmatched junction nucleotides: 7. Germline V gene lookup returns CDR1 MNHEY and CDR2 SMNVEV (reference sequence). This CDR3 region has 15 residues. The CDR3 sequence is CASSSPTSGAYEQYF. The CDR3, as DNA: TGTGCCAGCAGTTCTCCCACTAGCGGAGCCTACGAGCAGTACTTC.

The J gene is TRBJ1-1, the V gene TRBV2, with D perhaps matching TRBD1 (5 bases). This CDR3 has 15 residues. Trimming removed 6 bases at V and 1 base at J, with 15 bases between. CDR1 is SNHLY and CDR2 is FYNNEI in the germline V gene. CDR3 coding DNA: TGTGCCAGCAGAGCGTCTACAGGATCGAACACTGAAGCTTTCTTT. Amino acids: CASRASTGSNTEAFF. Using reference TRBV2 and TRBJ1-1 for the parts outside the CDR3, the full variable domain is EPEVTQTPSHQVTQMGQEVILRCVPISNHLYFYWYRQILGQKVEFLVSFYNNEISEKSEIFDDQFSVERPDGSNFTLKIRSTKLEDSAMYFCASRASTGSNTEAFFGQGTRLTVV.

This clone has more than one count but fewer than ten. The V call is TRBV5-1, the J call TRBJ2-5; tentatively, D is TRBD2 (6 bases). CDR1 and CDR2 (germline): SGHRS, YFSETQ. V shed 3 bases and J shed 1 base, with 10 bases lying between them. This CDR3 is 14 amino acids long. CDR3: CASSSTSTQETQYF. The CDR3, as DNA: TGCGCCAGCAGCTCAACTAGCACCCAAGAGACCCAGTACTTC.

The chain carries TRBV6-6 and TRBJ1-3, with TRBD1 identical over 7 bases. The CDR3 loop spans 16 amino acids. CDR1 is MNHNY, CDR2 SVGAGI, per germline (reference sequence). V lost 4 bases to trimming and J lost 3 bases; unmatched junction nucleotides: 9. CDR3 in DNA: TGTGCCAGCAGTTTGACCGGGACAGTCGGTGGAAACACCATATATTTT. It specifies CASSLTGTVGGNTIYF.

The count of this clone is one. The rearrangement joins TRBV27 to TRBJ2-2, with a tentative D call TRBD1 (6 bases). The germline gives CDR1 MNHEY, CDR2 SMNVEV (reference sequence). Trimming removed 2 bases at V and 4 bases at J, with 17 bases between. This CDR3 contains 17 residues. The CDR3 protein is CASSLRQRQASTGELFF. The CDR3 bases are TGTGCCAGCAGTTTAAGGCAGCGACAGGCCAGCACCGGGGAGCTGTTTTTT.

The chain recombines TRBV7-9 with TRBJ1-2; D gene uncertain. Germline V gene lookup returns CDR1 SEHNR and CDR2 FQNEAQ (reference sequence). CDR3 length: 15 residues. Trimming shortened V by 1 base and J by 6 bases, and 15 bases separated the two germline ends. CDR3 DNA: TGTGCCAGCAGCTTAGTAGGCACTAGCTCAAATGGCTACACCTTC. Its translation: CASSLVGTSSNGYTF.

CDR3 sequence reads: CASSRDAGGTGNTIYF. The CDR3 DNA reads TGCGCCAGCAGCCGGGATGCCGGGGGAACTGGAAACACCATATATTTT. V gene TRBV4-1 combines with J gene TRBJ1-3, with D tentatively TRBD1 (5 bases). Germline V gives CDR1 MGHRA, CDR2 YSYEKL. CDR3 length: 16 residues. V lost 4 bases and J lost 2, with 15 bases in between.